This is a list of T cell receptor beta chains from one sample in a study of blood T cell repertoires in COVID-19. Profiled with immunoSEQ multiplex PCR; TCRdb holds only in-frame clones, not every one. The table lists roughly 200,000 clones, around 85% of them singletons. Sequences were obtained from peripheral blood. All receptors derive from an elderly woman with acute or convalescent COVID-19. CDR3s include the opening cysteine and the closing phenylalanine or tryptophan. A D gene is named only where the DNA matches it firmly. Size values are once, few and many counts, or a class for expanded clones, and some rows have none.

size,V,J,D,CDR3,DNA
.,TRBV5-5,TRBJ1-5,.,CASSLDGGISNQPQHF,TGTGCCAGCAGCTTGGACGGGGGAATTAGCAATCAGCCCCAGCATTTT
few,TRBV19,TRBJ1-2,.,CASSYTVNYGYTF,TGTGCCAGTAGTTATACAGTTAACTATGGCTACACCTTC
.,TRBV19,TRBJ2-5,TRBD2,CATRLGGQETQYF,TGTGCCACCAGATTGGGGGGGCAAGAGACCCAGTACTTC
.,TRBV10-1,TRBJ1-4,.,CASSESETDDNEKLFF,TGCGCCAGCAGTGAGTCGGAGACGGATGATAATGAAAAACTGTTTTTT
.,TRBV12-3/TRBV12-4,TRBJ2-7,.,CASGFRAGHEQYF,TGTGCCAGCGGCTTCAGGGCAGGGCACGAGCAGTACTTC
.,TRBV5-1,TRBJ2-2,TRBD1,CASSVGTGNTGELFF,TGCGCCAGCAGCGTCGGGACAGGGAACACCGGGGAGCTGTTTTTT
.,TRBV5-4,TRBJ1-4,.,CASSPGTPSTNEKLFF,TGTGCCAGCAGCCCGGGGACACCCTCAACTAATGAAAAACTGTTTTTT
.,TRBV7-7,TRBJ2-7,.,CASSLGGPATYEQYF,TGTGCCAGCAGCTTAGGTGGGCCGGCTACCTACGAGCAGTACTTC
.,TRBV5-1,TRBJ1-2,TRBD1,CASSTTGVDGYTF,TGCGCCAGCAGTACTACAGGGGTAGATGGCTACACCTTC
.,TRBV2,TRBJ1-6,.,CASSEVTGPPLHF,TGTGCCAGCAGTGAAGTGACAGGTCCACCCCTCCACTTT
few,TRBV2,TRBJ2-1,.,CASTSLNEQFF,TGTGCCAGCACGTCCCTCAATGAGCAGTTCTTC
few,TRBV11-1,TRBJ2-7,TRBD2,CASSPLLAGIKDEQYF,TGTGCCAGCAGCCCCCTTCTAGCGGGGATCAAGGACGAGCAGTACTTC
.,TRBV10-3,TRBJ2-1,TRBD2,CAIRLAGGYNEQFF,TGTGCCATCAGGCTAGCGGGGGGATACAATGAGCAGTTCTTC
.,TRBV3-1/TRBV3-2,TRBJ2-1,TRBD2,CASSPSLAGNNEQFF,TGTGCCAGCAGCCCTTCACTAGCGGGAAACAATGAGCAGTTCTTC
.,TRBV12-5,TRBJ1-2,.,CASGPSFSGYTF,TGTGCTAGTGGCCCCAGTTTTTCTGGCTACACCTTC
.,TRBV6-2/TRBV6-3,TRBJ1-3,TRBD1,CASSYGTGLLGNTIYF,TGTGCCAGCAGTTACGGGACAGGCCTACTTGGAAACACCATATATTTT
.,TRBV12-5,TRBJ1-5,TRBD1,CASGLDIGGFIQPQHF,TGTGCTAGTGGTTTGGATATAGGGGGCTTTATTCAGCCCCAGCATTTT
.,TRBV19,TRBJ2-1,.,CASRRGQDNEQFF,TGTGCCAGTAGACGCGGACAAGACAATGAGCAGTTCTTC
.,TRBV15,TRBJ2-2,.,CATSRDRSGELFF,TGTGCCACCAGCAGAGATCGGTCCGGGGAGCTGTTTTTT
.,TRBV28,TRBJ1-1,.,CAARDTEAFF,TGTGCCGCACGAGACACTGAAGCTTTCTTT